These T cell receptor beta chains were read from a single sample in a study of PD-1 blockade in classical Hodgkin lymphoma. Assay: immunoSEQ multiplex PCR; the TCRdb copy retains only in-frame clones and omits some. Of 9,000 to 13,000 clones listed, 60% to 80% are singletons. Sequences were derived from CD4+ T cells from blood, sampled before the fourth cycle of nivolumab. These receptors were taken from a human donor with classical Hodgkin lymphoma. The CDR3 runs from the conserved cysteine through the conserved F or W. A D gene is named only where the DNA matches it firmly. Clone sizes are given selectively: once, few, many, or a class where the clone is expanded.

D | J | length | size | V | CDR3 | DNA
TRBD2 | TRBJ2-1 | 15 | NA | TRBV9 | CASSRGASGRNEQFF | TGTGCCAGCAGTAGGGGGGCTAGCGGGAGGAATGAGCAGTTCTTC
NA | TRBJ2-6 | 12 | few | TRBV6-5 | CASSGGANVLTF | TGTGCCAGCAGTGGTGGGGCCAACGTCCTGACTTTC
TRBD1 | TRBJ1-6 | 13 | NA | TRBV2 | CASTGQRNSPLHF | TGTGCCAGCACGGGACAGAGAAATTCACCCCTCCACTTT
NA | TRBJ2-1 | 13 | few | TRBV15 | CATISGTNNEQFF | TGTGCCACCATTTCCGGGACGAACAATGAGCAGTTCTTC
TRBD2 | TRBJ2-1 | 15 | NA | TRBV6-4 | CASSDGLAGVNEQFF | TGTGCCAGCAGTGACGGGCTAGCGGGAGTCAATGAGCAGTTCTTC
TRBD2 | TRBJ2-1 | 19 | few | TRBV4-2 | CASSQEYVSAGGSYNEQFF | TGTGCCAGCAGCCAAGAATACGTCTCCGCGGGAGGTTCCTACAATGAGCAGTTCTTC
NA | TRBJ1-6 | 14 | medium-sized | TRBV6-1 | CASSLRGANSPLHF | TGTGCCAGCAGTCTGCGGGGGGCGAACTCACCCCTCCACTTT
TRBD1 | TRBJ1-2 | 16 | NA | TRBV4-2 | CASSHHSGQGNYGYTF | TGTGCCAGCAGCCACCACAGCGGACAGGGTAACTATGGCTACACCTTC
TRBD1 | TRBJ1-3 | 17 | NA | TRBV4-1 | CASSQVLSGGSGNTIYF | TGCGCCAGCAGCCAAGTTCTGTCAGGGGGATCTGGAAACACCATATATTTT
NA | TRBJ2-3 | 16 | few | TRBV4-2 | CASSQEVGVNADTQYF | TGTGCCAGCAGCCAAGAGGTGGGGGTTAATGCAGATACGCAGTATTTT
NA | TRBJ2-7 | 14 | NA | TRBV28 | CASTSSQVAYEQYF | TGTGCCAGCACGTCGAGCCAGGTTGCCTACGAGCAGTACTTC
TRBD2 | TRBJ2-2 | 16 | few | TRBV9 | CASSAILAGGPGELFF | TGTGCCAGCAGCGCAATCCTGGCGGGAGGGCCCGGGGAGCTGTTTTTT
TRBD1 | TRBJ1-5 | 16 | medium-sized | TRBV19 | CATSLRQGNSNQPQHF | TGTGCCACCTCGTTACGACAGGGGAATAGCAATCAGCCCCAGCATTTT
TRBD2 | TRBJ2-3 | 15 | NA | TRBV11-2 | CASSFGTSGSDTQYF | TGTGCCAGCAGCTTCGGGACTAGCGGGAGTGATACGCAGTATTTT
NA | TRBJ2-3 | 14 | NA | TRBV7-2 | CASSLGHSTDTQYF | TGTGCCAGCAGCCTGGGTCATAGCACAGATACGCAGTATTTT
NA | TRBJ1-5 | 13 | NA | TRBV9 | CASSVVEGQPQHF | TGTGCCAGCAGCGTAGTGGAGGGCCAGCCCCAGCATTTT
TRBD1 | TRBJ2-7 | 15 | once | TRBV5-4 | CASSPAAGQGYEQYF | TGTGCCAGCAGCCCGGCGGCGGGACAGGGCTACGAGCAGTACTTC
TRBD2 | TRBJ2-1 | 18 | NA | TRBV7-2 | CASSLAFGVAGGTNEQFF | TGTGCCAGCAGCTTAGCGTTTGGCGTAGCGGGAGGGACTAATGAGCAGTTCTTC
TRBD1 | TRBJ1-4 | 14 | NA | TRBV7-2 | CASSSGQGSEKLFF | TGTGCCAGCAGTTCGGGACAGGGAAGTGAAAAACTGTTTTTT
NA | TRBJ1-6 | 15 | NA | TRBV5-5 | CASSLGAGLGSPLHF | TGTGCCAGCAGCTTGGGGGCAGGGCTCGGATCACCCCTCCACTTT
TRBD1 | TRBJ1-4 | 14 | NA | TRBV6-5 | CASSFRTGDEKLFF | TGTGCCAGCAGTTTTAGGACAGGGGATGAAAAACTGTTTTTT
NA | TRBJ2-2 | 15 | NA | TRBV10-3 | CAISEHQLDTGELFF | TGTGCCATCAGTGAACACCAACTCGACACCGGGGAGCTGTTTTTT
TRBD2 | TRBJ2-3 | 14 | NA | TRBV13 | CASSTPGLTDTQYF | TGTGCCAGCAGCACCCCGGGACTAACAGATACGCAGTATTTT
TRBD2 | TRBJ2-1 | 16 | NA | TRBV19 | CASSSTGLAPTNEQFF | TGTGCCAGTAGTTCCACGGGACTAGCGCCTACCAATGAGCAGTTCTTC
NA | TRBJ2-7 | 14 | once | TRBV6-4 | CASKSPPLAYEQYF | TGTGCCAGCAAGAGCCCGCCGTTAGCCTACGAGCAGTACTTC
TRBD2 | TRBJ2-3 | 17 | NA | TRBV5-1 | CASSLADGTSGTDTQYF | TGCGCCAGCAGCTTGGCCGATGGGACTAGTGGAACAGATACGCAGTATTTT
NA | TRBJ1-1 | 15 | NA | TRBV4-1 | CASSIRTRMNTEAFF | TGCGCCAGCAGCATACGGACAAGGATGAACACTGAAGCTTTCTTT
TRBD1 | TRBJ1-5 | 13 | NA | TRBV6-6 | CASNDRVGQPQHF | TGTGCCAGCAACGACAGGGTAGGTCAGCCCCAGCATTTT
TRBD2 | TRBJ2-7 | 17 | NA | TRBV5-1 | CASSLELAGTSRNEQYF | TGCGCCAGCAGCTTGGAACTAGCCGGGACTAGCCGGAACGAGCAGTACTTC
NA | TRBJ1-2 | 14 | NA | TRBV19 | CASSPGRSFYGYTF | TGTGCCAGTAGTCCCGGACGGAGTTTCTATGGCTACACCTTC
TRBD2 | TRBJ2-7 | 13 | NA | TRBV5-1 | CASSAGGSYEQYF | TGCGCCAGCAGTGCGGGAGGGTCCTACGAGCAGTACTTC
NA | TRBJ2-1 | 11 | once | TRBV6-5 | CASTHGGEKFF | TGTGCCAGCACCCACGGGGGAGAGAAGTTCTTC
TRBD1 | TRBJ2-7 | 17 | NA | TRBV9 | CASSRGVGTGSKAEQYF | TGTGCCAGCAGCCGGGGGGTCGGGACAGGGTCTAAAGCGGAGCAGTACTTC
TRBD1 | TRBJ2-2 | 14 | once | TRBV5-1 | CASDPGQGAGELFF | TGCGCCAGCGATCCGGGACAGGGGGCCGGGGAGCTGTTTTTT
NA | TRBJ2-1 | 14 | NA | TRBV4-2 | CASSQEGQGNEQFF | TGTGCCAGCAGCCAAGAGGGTCAAGGCAATGAGCAGTTCTTC
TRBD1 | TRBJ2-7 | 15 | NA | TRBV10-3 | CAISDVAGGSYEQYF | TGTGCCATCAGTGACGTGGCAGGGGGCTCCTACGAGCAGTACTTC